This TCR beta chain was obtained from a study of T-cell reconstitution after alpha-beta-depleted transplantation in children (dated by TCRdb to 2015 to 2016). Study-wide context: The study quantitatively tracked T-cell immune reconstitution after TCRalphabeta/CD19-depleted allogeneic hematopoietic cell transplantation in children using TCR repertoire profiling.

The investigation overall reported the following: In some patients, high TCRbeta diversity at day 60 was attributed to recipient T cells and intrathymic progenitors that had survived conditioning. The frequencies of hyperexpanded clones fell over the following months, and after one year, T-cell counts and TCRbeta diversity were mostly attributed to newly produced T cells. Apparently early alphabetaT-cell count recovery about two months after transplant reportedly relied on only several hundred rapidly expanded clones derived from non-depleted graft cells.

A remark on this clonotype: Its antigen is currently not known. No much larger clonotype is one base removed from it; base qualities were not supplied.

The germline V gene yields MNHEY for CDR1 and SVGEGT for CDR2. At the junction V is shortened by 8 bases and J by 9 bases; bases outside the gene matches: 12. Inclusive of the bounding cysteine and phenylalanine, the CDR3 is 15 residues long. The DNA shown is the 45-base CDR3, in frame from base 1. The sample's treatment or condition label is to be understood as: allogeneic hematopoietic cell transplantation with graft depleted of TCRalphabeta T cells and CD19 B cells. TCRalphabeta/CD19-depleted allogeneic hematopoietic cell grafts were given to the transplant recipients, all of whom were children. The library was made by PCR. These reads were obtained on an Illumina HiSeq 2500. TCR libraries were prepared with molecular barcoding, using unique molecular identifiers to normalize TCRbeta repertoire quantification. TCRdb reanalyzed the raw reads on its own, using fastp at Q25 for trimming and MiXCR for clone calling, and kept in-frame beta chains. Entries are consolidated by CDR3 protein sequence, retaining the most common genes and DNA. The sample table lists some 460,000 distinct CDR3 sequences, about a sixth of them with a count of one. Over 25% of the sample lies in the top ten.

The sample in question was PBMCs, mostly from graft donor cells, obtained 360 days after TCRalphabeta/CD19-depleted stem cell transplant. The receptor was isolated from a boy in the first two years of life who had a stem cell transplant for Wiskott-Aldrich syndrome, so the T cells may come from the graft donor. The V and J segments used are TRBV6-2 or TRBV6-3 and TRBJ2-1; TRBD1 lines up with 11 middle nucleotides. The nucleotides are TGTGCCAGCCGACGTTCCGGGACAGGGGGGGTTGAGCAGTTCTTC. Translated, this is CASRRSGTGGVEQFF.